This T cell receptor beta chain appears in the sequencing data of a study of blood T cell repertoires in COVID-19. For the study at large: There were acute and convalescent COVID-19 samples, and they came from the United States, Italy and Spain.

Sequenced by immunoSEQ multiplex PCR; TCRdb stores in-frame clones only, minus some. Of 84,000 or so clones listed, roughly 80% are singletons. Seattle-derived patients entered the study during active infection and were followed longitudinally. The TCR originated in a man between 65 and 85 years old with COVID-19, enrolled during active disease. Sequencing was done on a sample of peripheral blood.

The CDR3 nucleotides are TGTGCCAGCAGGCCGGGTGGAGGAAGGTCACCCCTCCACTTT. Its translation is CASRPGGGRSPLHF. V and J are TRBV6-5 and TRBJ1-6; D not certain. V lost 6 bases and J 10 bases, leaving 16 bases between the germline ends. The CDR3 spans 14 residues. Germline V gene lookup returns CDR1 MNHEY and CDR2 SVGAGI.